This entry lists 29 T cell receptor beta chains sequenced from one sample in a study of OX40 agonist ivuxolimab in advanced cancers. This table comes from immunoSEQ multiplex PCR, and its TCRdb copy is limited to in-frame clones, with some not included. The data show 7,500 to 10,000 clones, 70% seen once. The sequenced sample was CD4+ or CD8+ T cells sorted from blood, obtained in a trial of the OX40 agonist ivuxolimab. The receptors here all came from an adult with an advanced solid tumor such as melanoma, head and neck, liver or kidney cancer.

This clone appeared a single time. The gene calls are TRBV19 and TRBJ2-7; 10 bases agree with TRBD1. The CDR3 is made up of 13 amino acids. Germline trimming cut 9 bases from V and 4 bases from J; bases unmatched to any gene: 6. Germline V CDR1 and CDR2: LNHDA, SQIVND (reference sequence). Here the CDR3 DNA reads TGTGCCAGCCGGGACAGGGGAGGATACGAGCAGTACTTC. It codes for CASRDRGGYEQYF.

This chain links TRBV7-2 with TRBJ2-7; either TRBD1 or TRBD2 may fit D (6 bases each). The ends were cut back, 5 bases at V and 4 bases at J, with 15 bases in the middle. This CDR3 is 14 amino acids long. The V gene's germline CDR1 is SGHTA and CDR2 FQGNSA. The CDR3 spells CASSQAGGLYEQYF. DNA of the CDR3: TGTGCCAGCAGCCAGGCTGGGGGGCTATACGAGCAGTACTTC.

The V call is TRBV11-2, the J call TRBJ2-5; D is tentatively TRBD1 or TRBD2 (5 bases each). Germline CDR1 SGHAT, CDR2 FQNNGV. The CDR3 has 14 amino acids. Trimming left V 8 bases short and J 3 bases short, with 16 bases between. The CDR3 sequence is CASRGRRGEETQYF. CDR3 in DNA: TGTGCCAGCCGGGGACGCCGTGGAGAAGAGACCCAGTACTTC.

J is TRBJ2-1 and V is TRBV9; possible D gene TRBD2, 6 bases. V lost 4 bases and J 6 bases, leaving 11 bases between the germline ends. CDR1 and CDR2 from the germline V gene are SGDLS and YYNGEE. This CDR3 comprises 13 residues. The CDR3 sequence: CASSPSTSNEQFF. The CDR3 DNA sequence: TGTGCCAGCAGCCCTTCGACTAGCAATGAGCAGTTCTTC.

This clone has a single count. The DNA for the CDR3 is TGTGCCAGCAGCTTAACGAGTGTTCGGACGGAAGCTTTCTTT. Its translation is CASSLTSVRTEAFF. This chain joins TRBV7-3 and TRBJ1-1; no firm D call. The CDR3 loop spans 14 amino acids. CDR1 is SGHTA, CDR2 FQGTGA, per germline. V lost 0 bases and J lost 8, with 13 bases in between.

This chain joins TRBV9 and TRBJ1-6; unclear D gene. CDR1 is SGDLS and CDR2 is YYNGEE in the germline V gene. V was shortened by 4 bases and J by 9 bases, with 17 bases between the two germline ends. This CDR3 has 15 amino acids. CDR3 sequence (DNA): TGTGCCAGCAGCCCCGATTCCCTCTTGAGTTCACCCCTCCACTTT. It translates to CASSPDSLLSSPLHF.

The genes are TRBV7-6 and TRBJ2-7, with D tentatively TRBD1 or TRBD2 (6 bases each). Trimming removed 3 bases from V and 4 bases from J, with 13 bases in between. Germline V CDR1 and CDR2: SGHVS, FNYEAQ. There are 14 residues in the CDR3. The CDR3 reads CASSFRGESYEQYF. In nucleotides, the CDR3 is TGTGCCAGCAGCTTTAGGGGGGAAAGTTACGAGCAGTACTTC. The variable domain in full, completed from reference TRBV7-6 and TRBJ2-7, reads GAGVSQSPRYKVTKRGQDVALRCDPISGHVSLYWYRQALGQGPEFLTYFNYEAQQDKSGLPNDRFSAERPEGSISTLTIQRTEQRDSAMYRCASSFRGESYEQYFGPGTRLTVT.

This rearrangement joins TRBV7-6 to TRBJ2-6, with D unclear. V lost 2 bases and J 2 bases, leaving 7 bases between the germline ends. The CDR3 is 15 residues long. Germline CDR1 is SGHVS and CDR2 is FNYEAQ. CDR3 protein: CASSLLGAGANVLTF. CDR3 DNA sequence: TGTGCCAGCAGCTTATTAGGCGCTGGGGCCAACGTCCTGACTTTC.

This chain uses TRBV28 with TRBJ1-4; 9 positions match TRBD1. This CDR3 spans 16 amino acids. J gave up 3 bases and V 5 bases, and 7 bases lay outside the gene matches. Germline values: CDR1 MDHEN, CDR2 SYDVKM. The CDR3 is CASSAQGAWANEKLFF. The CDR3 DNA reads TGTGCCAGCAGTGCACAGGGGGCTTGGGCTAATGAAAAACTGTTTTTT.

By share of the sample, this clone is large. The chain recombines TRBV27 with TRBJ1-6, with 10 bases that match TRBD1. Germline loops: CDR1 MNHEY, CDR2 SMNVEV (reference sequence). The CDR3 sequence is 17 residues long. V was pared by 5 bases and J by 7 bases, with 11 bases of the junction left unmatched. CDR3 sequence: CASSDLDGTGVNSPLHF. The CDR3 nucleotides are TGTGCCAGCAGTGACCTCGACGGGACAGGGGTAAATTCACCCCTCCACTTT.

The J gene is TRBJ2-3, the V gene TRBV18, with 7 bases aligning to TRBD1. Per the germline V gene, CDR1 is KGHSH and CDR2 is LQKENI. Unmatched junction bases numbered 7, after V lost 3 bases and J lost 4 bases. This CDR3 has 15 amino acids. The CDR3 sequence: CASSPDRVVADTQYF. CDR3 bases: TGTGCCAGCTCACCCGACAGGGTGGTCGCAGATACGCAGTATTTT.

This chain connects TRBV27 to TRBJ2-4; TRBD2 matches at 11 bases. There are 17 residues in the CDR3. V lost 5 bases, J lost 8 bases, and 14 bases stayed unmatched. Germline assignment: CDR1 MNHEY and CDR2 SMNVEV (reference sequence). This CDR3 is CASSPETSGAAGDIQYF. The CDR3 nucleotides read TGTGCCAGCAGTCCCGAGACTAGCGGGGCCGCGGGGGACATTCAGTACTTC.

The chain recombines TRBV13 with TRBJ2-3; D may be TRBD2 (5 bases). CDR3 length: 16 amino acids. Germline-derived CDR1 and CDR2 are PRHDT and FYEKMQ (reference sequence). Trimming cost V 3 bases and J 2 bases, with 15 bases left between them. CDR3 coding DNA: TGTGCCAGCAGCTTCCCCCCGGGAACACTCACAGATACGCAGTATTTT. Residues: CASSFPPGTLTDTQYF.

J is TRBJ2-7 and V is TRBV4-1; 7 positions agree with TRBD2. The ends lost 4 bases at V and 5 bases at J; junction bases unmatched: 11. Germline values: CDR1 MGHRA, CDR2 YSYEKL. This CDR3 contains 15 residues. Here the CDR3 reads CASSPFSGERHEQYF. For the CDR3, the DNA is TGCGCCAGCAGCCCATTCAGCGGGGAGCGCCACGAGCAGTACTTC.

A few counts support this clone. The CDR3 nucleotides read TGTGCCAGCAGTTTATCGGGTGTTAAGTATGGCTACACCTTC. It is translated as CASSLSGVKYGYTF. This chain joins TRBV27 and TRBJ1-2, with D hard to call. CDR1 is MNHEY and CDR2 is SMNVEV in the germline V gene (reference sequence). This CDR3 has 14 residues. V shed 0 bases and J shed 5 bases, with 10 bases lying between them.

The chain uses TRBV28 and TRBJ2-1; a weak D match, TRBD1 (6 bases). This CDR3 contains 15 residues. V lost 2 bases to trimming and J lost 8 bases, with 16 bases between them. Germline lookup yields CDR1 MDHEN and CDR2 SYDVKM. This CDR3 is CASSLGQLGLHEQFF. The DNA for the CDR3 is TGTGCCAGCAGTTTAGGACAGCTGGGGTTGCATGAGCAGTTCTTC.

The chain carries TRBV28 and TRBJ2-1; 8 positions agree with TRBD1. This CDR3 region has 12 residues. Germline CDR1 reads MDHEN; CDR2 reads SYDVKM. The J segment lost 5 bases and the V segment lost 10 bases, leaving 4 bases of the junction unmatched. CDR3: CATVGQDNEQFF. CDR3 DNA sequence: TGTGCCACCGTGGGACAGGACAATGAGCAGTTCTTC.

In this sample, this clone turned up once. Other DNA sequences from this sample encode an identical CDR3 as well. The V call is TRBV5-1, the J call TRBJ2-1, with D possibly TRBD1 on 6 matching bases. The CDR3 consists of 16 residues. V lost 4 bases to trimming and J lost 0 bases, with 14 bases between them. In germline, CDR1 is SGHRS, CDR2 YFSETQ. The CDR3 region is CASSLGRGRSYNEQFF. As DNA, the CDR3 is TGCGCCAGCAGCCTGGGCAGGGGACGCTCCTACAATGAGCAGTTCTTC.

This clone was detected only a few times. The chain joins TRBV5-5 to TRBJ1-2; D remains ambiguous. The CDR3 sequence is 14 residues long. V was trimmed by 1 base and J by 4 bases, leaving 11 bases between them. CDR1 is SGHKS, CDR2 YYEKEE, per germline (reference sequence). In DNA, the CDR3 is TGTGCCAGCAGCTTGTGGGGAGGGAGCTATGGCTACACCTTC. Protein: CASSLWGGSYGYTF.

This chain uses TRBV19 with TRBJ2-5; the D gene is possibly TRBD2 (5 bases). Trimming cost V 1 base and J 7 bases, with 10 bases left between them. Germline V gives CDR1 LNHDA, CDR2 SQIVND (reference sequence). The CDR3 runs to 13 residues. The CDR3 DNA reads TGTGCCAGTAGTATAGGAGGGTTCGGGACCCAGTACTTC. Amino acid sequence: CASSIGGFGTQYF.

This clone has just a few counts. In DNA, the CDR3 is TGTGCCAGCAGCCCCCGGACTAGCGGACTTTACAATGAGCAGTTCTTC. Residues: CASSPRTSGLYNEQFF. The chain links TRBV11-3 to TRBJ2-1; TRBD2 matches at 10 bases. The CDR3 spans 16 residues. Germline V gives CDR1 SGHNT, CDR2 YENEEA. The V segment lost 5 bases and the J segment 4 bases; nucleotides outside the gene matches: 8.

The chain carries TRBV4-3 and TRBJ1-2; D gene ambiguous. V gave up 0 bases and J gave up 5 bases, with 13 bases separating them. The CDR3 totals 15 residues. CDR1 LGHNA and CDR2 YSLEER come from the germline V gene. In DNA, the CDR3 is TGCGCCAGCAGCCAAGATTCGGGGAACCCTTATGGCTACACCTTC. Its protein product is CASSQDSGNPYGYTF.

The rearrangement links TRBV11-2 to TRBJ2-7; D remains unclear. Germline V gene lookup returns CDR1 SGHAT and CDR2 FQNNGV. The CDR3 totals 13 residues. V lost 1 base and J 7 bases, leaving 11 bases between the germline ends. The DNA for the CDR3 is TGTGCCAGCAGCTTAGGGCAGTCCTGGGAGCAGTACTTC. Residues: CASSLGQSWEQYF.

The genes are TRBV6-6 and TRBJ1-1, with unresolved D. Germline V gives CDR1 MNHNY, CDR2 SVGAGI (reference sequence). The V and J ends lost 10 bases and 3 bases respectively, with 18 bases between them. The CDR3 is 14 amino acids. The DNA for the CDR3 is TGTGCCATTTTGACGGGTTTCGGGGACACTGAAGCTTTCTTT. The encoded protein is CAILTGFGDTEAFF.

This sequence joins TRBV27 and TRBJ2-1, with TRBD1 as a possible D gene (5 bases). The CDR3 length is 12 residues. V dropped 3 bases and J dropped 7 bases, with 7 bases sitting between them. Germline values: CDR1 MNHEY, CDR2 SMNVEV (reference sequence). CDR3 nucleotides: TGTGCCAGCAGTTTCTCAGGGAATGAGCAGTTCTTC. It translates to CASSFSGNEQFF.

The chain has TRBV2 and TRBJ2-5; D is unclear. The CDR3 has 14 residues. The germline V gene has CDR1 SNHLY and CDR2 FYNNEI. V was shortened by 4 bases and J by 0 bases, with 9 bases between the two germline ends. The CDR3 DNA is TGTGCCAGCAGTGTGGCGAGTAACCAAGAGACCCAGTACTTC. This translates into CASSVASNQETQYF.

This clone was picked up one time. The chain has TRBV23-1 and TRBJ1-5; TRBD1 matches at 7 bases. TRBV23-1 is flagged as an ORF with uncertain function. Trimming removed 4 bases from V and 3 bases from J; junction bases left unmatched: 6. The CDR3 sequence is 15 residues long. CDR3 in amino acids: CASSLHDRVNQPQHF. The CDR3 nucleotides read TGCGCCAGCAGTCTCCACGACAGGGTCAATCAGCCCCAGCATTTT.

By sample share, this clone is hyperexpanded (1% or more). V and J are TRBV7-3 and TRBJ2-1; maybe TRBD2 (5 bases). This CDR3 has 14 amino acids. V was pared by 9 bases and J by 0 bases, with 12 bases between. The germline CDR1 and CDR2 sequences are SGHTA and FQGTGA. The CDR3 nucleotides read TGTGCCAGTCGCGCTGGGAGCTCCTACAATGAGCAGTTCTTC. This encodes CASRAGSSYNEQFF.

This sequence joins TRBV28 and TRBJ2-3; 12 bases match TRBD2. Germline assignment: CDR1 MDHEN and CDR2 SYDVKM. The ends lost 4 bases at V and 6 bases at J; junction bases unmatched: 17. The CDR3 totals 19 residues. The CDR3 DNA reads as TGTGCCAGCAGTTCCCCCCGGCTAGCGGGGGGGGCCTCACGGGATACGCAGTATTTT. Translation: CASSSPRLAGGASRDTQYF. The whole variable domain, filled in from reference TRBV28 and TRBJ2-3, reads DVKVTQSSRYLVKRTGEKVFLECVQDMDHENMFWYRQDPGLGLRLIYFSYDVKMKEKGDIPEGYSVSREKKERFSLILESASTNQTSMYLCASSSPRLAGGASRDTQYFGPGTRLTVL.